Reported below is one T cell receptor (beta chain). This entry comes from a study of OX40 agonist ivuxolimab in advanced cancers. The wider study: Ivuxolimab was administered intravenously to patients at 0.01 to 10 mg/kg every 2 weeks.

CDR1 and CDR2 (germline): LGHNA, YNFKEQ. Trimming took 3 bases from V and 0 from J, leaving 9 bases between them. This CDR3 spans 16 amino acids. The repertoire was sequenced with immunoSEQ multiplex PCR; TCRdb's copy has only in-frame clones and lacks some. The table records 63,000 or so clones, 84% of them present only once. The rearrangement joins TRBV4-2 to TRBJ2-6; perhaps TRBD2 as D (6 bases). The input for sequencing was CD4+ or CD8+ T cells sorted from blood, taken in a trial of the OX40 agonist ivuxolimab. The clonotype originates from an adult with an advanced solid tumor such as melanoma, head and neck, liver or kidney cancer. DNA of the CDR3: TGTGCCAGCAGCCATGGGGGGAGCTCTGGGGCCAACGTCCTGACTTTC. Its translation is CASSHGGSSGANVLTF.